The subject of this entry is one T cell receptor (beta chain). There is no known antigen for this receptor. Base qualities were left out, and no much larger clone turns up one base away. The V end gives up 4 bases and the J end 7 bases, leaving 7 bases in the junction not matched to a gene. The CDR3 spans 16 residues, from the cysteine through the phenylalanine. The CDR3 DNA has 48 bases and is translated from base 1. Via the germline V gene, CDR1 is MRHNA and CDR2 SNTAGT. Participants in the prospective study were enrolled through a virtual design, were aged roughly 18 to 100 years, and lived in roughly 25 United States geographic areas. Cohort assignment in the prospective study relied on participant-reported clinical history from a screening survey and a study questionnaire. ImmuneRACE Cohort 3 recovered participants were defined by two consecutive negative NP/OP PCR tests, healthcare professional clearance, or symptom resolution. In the prospective study, mobile phlebotomists collected whole blood, serum and a nasopharyngeal or oropharyngeal swab from each participant. Participants in the prospective study had the option to provide additional blood draws and questionnaires over a roughly 2-month period. Blood samples from the prospective study were shipped frozen or at room temperature prior to DNA extraction.

The sample is drawn from a study of blood T cell repertoires in COVID-19 (dated by TCRdb to 2019 to 2021). With respect to the entire study: The collaborator samples originated in the United States, Italy and Spain and spanned the acute and convalescent phases of COVID-19. Deeply sampled blood TCRbeta repertoires from subjects exposed to, actively infected with, or recovered from COVID-19 were included in the dataset. The prospective study material was composed of cDNA or gDNA derived from T cells, B-cell-depleted T cells, or PBMCs. The repertoires were released in a freely available public database meant as a resource for research on the immune response to SARS-CoV-2. The samples were drawn from the first 160 participants of the ongoing ImmuneRACE study and from over 950 subjects provided by 6 global collaborators. Nearly every sample came with metadata listing a de-identified subject ID, COVID-19 status, age in years and sex. HLA class I and class II types, where available, came from metadata supplied by the sample provider rather than from assay-based typing.

Paper-wide results and their limitations: The quantity of clinical and demographic metadata differed by source and by participant and was supplied without curation.

The immunoSEQ Assay, a bias-controlled multiplex PCR, was used to amplify TCRbeta CDR3 regions from genomic DNA. In the authors' own workflow: The number of nucleated cells in each sample was estimated from the amplification of reference gene primers within the assay. To quantify the absolute abundance of each unique TCRbeta CDR3 rearrangement, sequence reads were collapsed and filtered. For each sample, productive Simpson clonality was calculated as the square root of Simpson's diversity index across productive rearrangements. As stored in TCRdb, this immuneACCESS dataset retains in-frame rearrangements with V and J assigned. A fraction of the clones does not appear; measured against another copy, unresolved V genes explain less than half of the discrepancy, and the remainder lacks a known reason. From that table come the V and J calls and clone size; the DNA was used to work out D and trimming. In this sample the table shows around 160,000 clones, 80% of which occur a single time. The ten largest clones add up to approximately 5.4% of the sample.

The receptor chain draws on TRBV6-4 and TRBJ1-6, with 10 central nucleotides matching TRBD1. This clonotype originated in a man in his forties who had recovered from COVID-19. Material: PBMCs or T cells enriched from blood (not recorded which). This receptor carries the CDR3 CASSGPTGGGNSPLHF. The nucleotide sequence is given as TGTGCCAGCAGTGGCCCGACAGGGGGCGGAAATTCACCCCTCCACTTT.